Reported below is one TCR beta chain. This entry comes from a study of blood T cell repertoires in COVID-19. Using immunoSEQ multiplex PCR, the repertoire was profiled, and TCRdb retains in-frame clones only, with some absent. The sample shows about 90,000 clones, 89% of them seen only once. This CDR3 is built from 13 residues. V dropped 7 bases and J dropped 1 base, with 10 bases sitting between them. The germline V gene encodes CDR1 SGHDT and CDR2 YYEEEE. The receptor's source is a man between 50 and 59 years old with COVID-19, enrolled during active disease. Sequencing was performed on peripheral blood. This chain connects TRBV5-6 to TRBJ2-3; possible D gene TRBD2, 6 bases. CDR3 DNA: TGTGCCAGCGGACTAAGGGGCACAGATACGCAGTATTTT. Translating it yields CASGLRGTDTQYF.